These T cell receptor beta chains were read from a single sample in a study of blood T cell repertoires in COVID-19. Profiling relied on immunoSEQ multiplex PCR, and the TCRdb table lists in-frame clones only, not all of them. The sample gives approximately 350,000 clones, 89% of which show up once; roughly 1.2% is in the top ten. The specimen sequenced was peripheral blood. The source of these receptors is a man aged 40-49 years with acute or convalescent COVID-19. The CDR3 runs from the conserved cysteine through the conserved F or W. The order of the fields is J gene, clone size, D gene, V gene, CDR3 protein, CDR3 DNA. D genes are given only for firm matches. Clone size is not always given. Where it is, it says once, few, many or a class for expanded clones.

j_gene: TRBJ2-5; abundance: .; d_gene: TRBD2; v_gene: TRBV5-4; CDR3aa: CASKSGNQETQYF; CDR3nt: TGTGCCAGCAAGAGCGGGAACCAAGAGACCCAGTACTTC
j_gene: TRBJ1-2; abundance: .; d_gene: TRBD1; v_gene: TRBV6-6; CDR3aa: CASSTDIQGASGYTF; CDR3nt: TGTGCCAGCAGTACCGACATACAGGGGGCGTCTGGCTACACCTTC
j_gene: TRBJ1-2; abundance: .; d_gene: TRBD1; v_gene: TRBV5-4; CDR3aa: CASSRDSNGYTF; CDR3nt: TGTGCCAGCAGCCGGGACAGCAATGGCTACACCTTC
j_gene: TRBJ1-1; abundance: .; d_gene: .; v_gene: TRBV5-1; CDR3aa: CASSFDSNTEAFF; CDR3nt: TGCGCCAGCAGCTTCGACAGTAACACTGAAGCTTTCTTT
j_gene: TRBJ1-1; abundance: .; d_gene: TRBD1; v_gene: TRBV29-1; CDR3aa: CSVEGTGGTEAFF; CDR3nt: TGCAGCGTTGAAGGGACAGGGGGCACTGAAGCTTTCTTT
j_gene: TRBJ2-1; abundance: .; d_gene: .; v_gene: TRBV29-1; CDR3aa: CSVESRFPALSPPFF; CDR3nt: TGCAGCGTTGAGTCCCGTTTTCCCGCCCTTAGCCCACCTTTCTTC
j_gene: TRBJ2-1; abundance: .; d_gene: .; v_gene: TRBV11-2; CDR3aa: CASSPDWSSYNEQFF; CDR3nt: TGTGCCAGCAGCCCAGACTGGAGCTCCTACAATGAGCAGTTCTTC
j_gene: TRBJ2-2; abundance: .; d_gene: TRBD2; v_gene: TRBV5-1; CDR3aa: CASSVRTSGGGELFF; CDR3nt: TGCGCCAGCAGTGTCCGGACTAGCGGTGGCGGGGAGCTGTTTTTT
j_gene: TRBJ1-2; abundance: .; d_gene: .; v_gene: TRBV30; CDR3aa: CAWTQGRGADYGYTF; CDR3nt: TGTGCCTGGACTCAAGGTCGGGGGGCCGACTATGGCTACACCTTC
j_gene: TRBJ1-5; abundance: few; d_gene: .; v_gene: TRBV6-4; CDR3aa: CASSEDRPNQPQHF; CDR3nt: TGTGCCAGCAGCGAAGACAGGCCCAATCAGCCCCAGCATTTT
j_gene: TRBJ1-4; abundance: .; d_gene: TRBD1; v_gene: TRBV6-1; CDR3aa: CASSDTGAANEKLFF; CDR3nt: TGTGCCAGCAGTGACACAGGGGCCGCTAATGAAAAACTGTTTTTT
j_gene: TRBJ2-2; abundance: .; d_gene: .; v_gene: TRBV5-4; CDR3aa: CASRNGQNTGELFF; CDR3nt: TGTGCCAGCAGGAATGGACAGAACACCGGGGAGCTGTTTTTT
j_gene: TRBJ2-3; abundance: .; d_gene: .; v_gene: TRBV11-2; CDR3aa: CASSLDLGRDTQYF; CDR3nt: TGTGCCAGCAGCTTAGATCTAGGGAGGGATACGCAGTATTTT
j_gene: TRBJ1-2; abundance: .; d_gene: TRBD1; v_gene: TRBV29-1; CDR3aa: CSATGQGASYGYTF; CDR3nt: TGCAGCGCTACCGGGCAGGGGGCAAGCTATGGCTACACCTTC
j_gene: TRBJ1-4; abundance: .; d_gene: .; v_gene: TRBV5-1; CDR3aa: CASSQFMRGTNEKLFF; CDR3nt: TGCGCCAGCAGCCAATTCATGAGGGGGACTAATGAAAAACTGTTTTTT